The rows below give T cell receptor beta chains drawn from one sample of a study of blood T cell repertoires in COVID-19. Using immunoSEQ multiplex PCR, the repertoire was profiled, and TCRdb retains in-frame clones only, with some absent. The table records some 60,000 clones, more than 65% of them present only once. The sample taken for sequencing was peripheral blood. These receptors all come from a man older than 75 with COVID-19, enrolled during active disease. Both conserved end residues are part of each CDR3. A D gene is named only where the DNA matches it firmly. Clone sizes are given selectively: once, few, many, or a class where the clone is expanded.

TRBD1	TRBJ1-1	.	TRBV28	CATHRGLDTEAFF	TGTGCCACCCACAGGGGTCTAGACACTGAAGCTTTCTTT
TRBD1	TRBJ1-3	.	TRBV9	CASSVAAGQGVSGNTIYF	TGTGCCAGCAGCGTAGCCGCGGGACAGGGGGTCTCTGGAAACACCATATATTTT
TRBD1	TRBJ1-1	.	TRBV6-5	CASQPPGQVNTEAFF	TGTGCCAGCCAACCTCCGGGACAGGTGAACACTGAAGCTTTCTTT
TRBD1	TRBJ2-1	.	TRBV24-1	CATSARTGEGSEQFF	TGTGCCACCAGTGCCCGGACAGGGGAGGGCAGTGAGCAGTTCTTC
.	TRBJ2-3	.	TRBV7-2	CASSSTGPTDTQYF	TGTGCCAGCAGCTCGACAGGTCCCACAGATACGCAGTATTTT
.	TRBJ2-2	few	TRBV7-7	CASSKEVTGELFF	TGTGCCAGCAGCAAAGAGGTCACCGGGGAGCTGTTTTTT
.	TRBJ1-6	.	TRBV7-2	CASSSLRAGGSPLHF	TGTGCCAGCAGTTCCCTGCGGGCGGGAGGTTCACCCCTCCACTTT
TRBD2	TRBJ2-7	few	TRBV28	CASSPGGGFIDEQYF	TGTGCCAGCAGCCCCGGGGGGGGCTTTATCGACGAGCAGTACTTC
.	TRBJ1-2	.	TRBV3-1/TRBV3-2	CASSQDARGYTF	TGTGCCAGCAGCCAAGACGCGAGAGGCTACACCTTC
.	TRBJ2-2	.	TRBV3-1/TRBV3-2	CASSQEAGWTGELFF	TGTGCCAGCAGCCAAGAAGCAGGGTGGACCGGGGAGCTGTTTTTT
.	TRBJ1-6	.	TRBV6-1	CASSETTPRGGSPLHF	TGTGCCAGCAGTGAAACGACACCTCGGGGAGGTTCACCCCTCCACTTT
.	TRBJ2-3	.	TRBV5-6	CASSLTGWGTDTQYF	TGTGCCAGCAGCTTGACAGGCTGGGGCACAGATACGCAGTATTTT
.	TRBJ1-2	.	TRBV5-1	CASSPGGGAGYTF	TGCGCCAGCAGCCCGGGGGGGGGTGCTGGCTACACCTTC
.	TRBJ2-1	.	TRBV3-1/TRBV3-2	CASSQVGTPNNEQFF	TGTGCCAGCAGCCAAGTTGGGACACCTAACAATGAGCAGTTCTTC
TRBD1	TRBJ1-1	.	TRBV10-3	CAINLGQGNTEAFF	TGTGCCATCAACCTGGGACAGGGGAACACTGAAGCTTTCTTT
.	TRBJ1-2	.	TRBV6-1	CASSEFRGGPGYTF	TGTGCCAGCAGTGAATTTAGGGGGGGCCCTGGCTACACCTTC
TRBD2	TRBJ2-3	once	TRBV5-1	CASSLGGLALGADTQYF	TGCGCCAGCAGCTTGGGGGGACTAGCCCTTGGGGCGGATACGCAGTATTTT
TRBD1	TRBJ1-2	.	TRBV2	CASSEPGGSYGYTF	TGTGCCAGCAGTGAACCAGGGGGGTCCTATGGCTACACCTTC
.	TRBJ2-7	.	TRBV4-3	CASSQVWSGSYEQYF	TGCGCCAGCAGCCAAGTCTGGTCAGGCTCCTACGAGCAGTACTTC
.	TRBJ2-1	.	TRBV4-2	CASSQDIYNEQFF	TGTGCCAGCAGCCAAGATATTTACAATGAGCAGTTCTTC
.	TRBJ2-7	.	TRBV7-9	CASSLRGEQYF	TGTGCCAGCAGCTTAAGGGGGGAGCAGTACTTC
TRBD1	TRBJ1-1	.	TRBV7-2	CASSTGGGGEAFF	TGTGCCAGCAGCACAGGGGGAGGCGGTGAAGCTTTCTTT
TRBD2	TRBJ2-2	.	TRBV11-3	CASSLDSPLAGGIGGELFF	TGTGCCAGCAGCTTAGATAGTCCCCTAGCGGGAGGGATCGGCGGGGAGCTGTTTTTT
.	TRBJ1-4	.	TRBV27	CASSPGWLAKLFF	TGTGCCAGCAGTCCAGGGTGGTTGGCGAAACTGTTTTTT
TRBD1	TRBJ2-7	.	TRBV29-1	CSAGTGYSYEQYF	TGCAGCGCCGGGACAGGGTACTCCTACGAGCAGTACTTC
.	TRBJ1-2	.	TRBV9	CASSVGTNYGYTF	TGTGCCAGCAGCGTAGGCACAAACTATGGCTACACCTTC
TRBD1	TRBJ2-7	.	TRBV3-1/TRBV3-2	CASSPQGASYEQYF	TGTGCCAGCAGTCCACAGGGGGCGAGCTACGAGCAGTACTTC
.	TRBJ2-2	.	TRBV5-1	CASSLEEVGELFF	TGCGCCAGCAGCTTGGAAGAGGTCGGGGAGCTGTTTTTT
TRBD1	TRBJ2-2	.	TRBV24-1	CATSDRGQGPSGELFF	TGTGCCACCAGTGATCGAGGACAGGGTCCGTCCGGGGAGCTGTTTTTT
TRBD1	TRBJ1-3	.	TRBV10-3	CAIKQGAVSGNTIYF	TGTGCCATCAAACAGGGGGCCGTCTCTGGAAACACCATATATTTT
.	TRBJ2-1	.	TRBV4-3	CASSHQGGYNEQFF	TGCGCCAGCAGCCATCAGGGAGGTTACAATGAGCAGTTCTTC